Listed here are 26 T cell receptor beta chains from one sample, sequenced in a study of control samples from healthy donors and cancer patients. The data were produced by immunoSEQ multiplex PCR, yet TCRdb's version contains in-frame clones alone and is incomplete. The data show about 130,000 clones, roughly 86% seen once. The sequenced sample consisted of PBMCs. The receptors were gathered from a man between 45 and 60 years old with head and neck cancer.

The genes are TRBV19 and TRBJ2-1, with D hard to call. Germline CDR1 reads LNHDA; CDR2 reads SQIVND (reference sequence). This CDR3 is built from 14 residues. Trimming took off 1 base at V and 5 bases at J, with 9 bases between the two ends. DNA for the CDR3: TGTGCCAGTAGTATAGTGGTGCAGCACAATGAGCAGTTCTTC. This gives the protein CASSIVVQHNEQFF.

The rearrangement joins TRBV15 to TRBJ2-4, with TRBD1 identical over 7 bases. The V gene end was trimmed by 6 bases and the J gene end by 6 bases; junction bases not matched to a gene: 5. Looked up from germline, CDR1 is LNHNV and CDR2 is YYDKDF (reference sequence). CDR3 size: 13 residues. The CDR3 loop is CATSGSGGNIQYF. CDR3 nucleotides: TGTGCCACCAGTGGCTCAGGGGGAAACATTCAGTACTTC.

The chain carries TRBV20-1 and TRBJ1-1, with 8 bases matching TRBD1. With 6 bases clipped from V and 8 bases from J, the junction kept 5 bases outside the gene matches. Germline lookup yields CDR1 DFQATT and CDR2 SNEGSKA (reference sequence). The CDR3 extends over 11 amino acids. The CDR3 loop reads CSAEQGGEAFF. In nucleotides, the CDR3 is TGCAGTGCGGAACAGGGGGGAGAAGCTTTCTTT.

This clone appeared a single time. This chain connects TRBV6-6 to TRBJ2-2; D gene ambiguous. CDR3 length: 11 amino acids. The germline V gene has CDR1 MNHNY and CDR2 SVGAGI (reference sequence). The V and J ends lost 3 bases and 6 bases respectively, with 2 bases between them. CDR3 amino acids: CASSYPGELFF. CDR3 coding DNA: TGTGCCAGCAGTTATCCCGGGGAGCTGTTTTTT.

The J gene is TRBJ1-5, the V gene TRBV7-2; TRBD1 might be the D (6 bases). V was cut by 4 bases and J by 8 bases, with 12 bases left in between. This CDR3 is 13 amino acids long. Germline V gene lookup returns CDR1 SGHTA and CDR2 FQGNSA. The CDR3 DNA reads TGTGCCAGCAGCTCTACAGGGTTGGAGCCCCAGCATTTT. This encodes CASSSTGLEPQHF.

The chain recombines TRBV6-5 with TRBJ2-7; 7 bases match TRBD1. This CDR3 region has 13 residues. Germline-derived CDR1 and CDR2 are MNHEY and SVGAGI. Unmatched junction bases numbered 4, after V lost 5 bases and J lost 3 bases. The CDR3 loop is CASSRDRIYEQYF. CDR3 in DNA: TGTGCCAGCAGTCGGGACAGAATCTACGAGCAGTACTTC.

As DNA, the CDR3 is TGTGCCAGCAGTCTGGCCGCTGGAAACACCATATATTTT. Protein: CASSLAAGNTIYF. The chain is built from TRBV12-3 or TRBV12-4 and TRBJ1-3; D call uncertain. V lost 5 bases, J lost 2 bases, and 7 bases lay in between. The length of the CDR3 is 13 residues.

V usage is TRBV10-2 and J usage is TRBJ1-4; perhaps TRBD1 as D (6 bases). The germline V and J ends were trimmed by 2 bases and 4 bases, with 11 bases remaining between them. Germline assignment: CDR1 WSHSY and CDR2 SAAADI. There are 15 residues in the CDR3. CDR3 DNA sequence: TGCGCCAGCAGTGAGGAGACAGGTTATAATGAAAAACTGTTTTTT. It yields the protein CASSEETGYNEKLFF.

The chain recombines TRBV28 with TRBJ1-5; tentatively, D is TRBD1 (5 bases). V was shortened by 6 bases and J by 7 bases, with 10 bases between the two germline ends. From germline, CDR1 is MDHEN and CDR2 SYDVKM. The CDR3 contains 12 residues. The CDR3 DNA is TGTGCCAGCAGACAGGCGGCCCAGCCCCAGCATTTT. Protein sequence: CASRQAAQPQHF.

The J gene is TRBJ1-1, the V gene TRBV3-1 (or the pseudogene TRBV3-2), with D possibly matching TRBD1 (5 bases). Deletions cut 0 bases from V and 10 bases from J, with 15 bases between. Looked up from germline, CDR1 is LGHDT and CDR2 is YNNKEL (reference sequence). The CDR3 contains 14 residues. The CDR3 nucleotides are TGTGCCAGCAGCCAAGAAGGCGGGGCCTGGGGAGCTTTCTTT. Protein sequence: CASSQEGGAWGAFF.

CDR3 region: CASSLGDKVGAFF. In nucleotides, the CDR3 is TGTGCCAGCAGCCTGGGAGACAAGGTTGGAGCTTTCTTT. The chain links TRBV6-5 to TRBJ1-1; D gene uncertain. Germline V lookup: CDR1 MNHEY, CDR2 SVGAGI. CDR3 size: 13 residues. The germline V and J ends were trimmed by 6 bases and 10 bases, with 18 bases remaining between them.

This clone was found once. The rearrangement joins TRBV29-1 to TRBJ2-1; D is perhaps TRBD1 (5 bases). This CDR3 comprises 13 residues. Germline-derived CDR1 and CDR2 are SQVTM and ANQGSEA. V was shortened by 0 bases and J by 6 bases, with 9 bases between the two germline ends. This CDR3 reads CSVEEDRLNEQFF. The CDR3 nucleotides are TGCAGCGTTGAAGAAGACAGACTCAATGAGCAGTTCTTC.

The J gene is TRBJ2-7, the V gene TRBV3-1 (or the pseudogene TRBV3-2); D tentatively reads TRBD1 or TRBD2 (5 bases each). This CDR3 comprises 19 residues. Germline lookup yields CDR1 LGHDT and CDR2 YNNKEL (reference sequence). With 2 bases removed from V and 0 bases from J, the gap between germline ends came to 23 bases. CDR3 sequence: CASSQRGAWAQSNSYEQYF. The CDR3 DNA reads as TGTGCCAGCAGCCAAAGGGGAGCCTGGGCCCAATCCAACTCCTACGAGCAGTACTTC.

This clone appeared a single time. This rearrangement joins TRBV6-5 to TRBJ2-7; a possible D gene is TRBD2 (6 bases). The CDR3 runs 13 residues. Germline lookup yields CDR1 MNHEY and CDR2 SVGAGI. V lost 6 bases, J lost 6 bases, and 15 bases lay in between. CDR3 DNA sequence: TGTGCCAGCAGCCGCACCTCCGGGGGCGAGCAGTACTTC. Translation: CASSRTSGGEQYF.

The chain joins TRBV5-1 to TRBJ2-5; a weak D match, TRBD1 (6 bases). Looked up from germline, CDR1 is SGHRS and CDR2 is YFSETQ. The CDR3 sequence is 13 residues long. The V end lost 4 bases, the J end lost 5 bases, and 12 bases lay between the germline ends. In nucleotides, the CDR3 is TGCGCCAGCAGCACGGACAGAAGCGAGACCCAGTACTTC. Translation: CASSTDRSETQYF.

The chain couples TRBV14 to TRBJ1-6, with TRBD1 as a possible D gene (5 bases). CDR1 is SGHDN and CDR2 is FVKESK in the germline V gene. Trimming took 6 bases from V and 6 from J, leaving 9 bases between them. This CDR3 is built from 13 residues. Here the CDR3 reads CASRDSSNSPLHF. The CDR3 DNA is TGTGCCAGCAGAGACAGTAGTAATTCACCCCTCCACTTT.

The chain couples TRBV5-6 to TRBJ1-4, with D unresolved. V gave up 0 bases and J gave up 0 bases, with 3 bases separating them. The CDR3 totals 14 residues. Germline lookup yields CDR1 SGHDT and CDR2 YYEEEE. CDR3 protein: CASSLGATNEKLFF. In DNA, the CDR3 is TGTGCCAGCAGCTTGGGAGCAACTAATGAAAAACTGTTTTTT.

This clone is a singleton in its sample. The CDR3, as DNA: TGCAGCGTCGCGGGGGGCTCTTCCTCCTACGAGCAGTACTTC. Amino acid sequence: CSVAGGSSSYEQYF. The chain carries TRBV29-1 and TRBJ2-7, with 8 bases matching TRBD2. The V and J ends lost 6 bases and 0 bases, in that order; junction bases with no gene match: 7. Per germline, CDR1 SQVTM and CDR2 ANQGSEA. This CDR3 has 14 amino acids.

V gene TRBV6-5 combines with J gene TRBJ1-2, with TRBD1 identical over 7 bases. Germline values: CDR1 MNHEY, CDR2 SVGAGI. CDR3 length equals 14 residues. J gave up 8 bases and V 8 bases, and 14 bases lay outside the gene matches. The CDR3 DNA is TGTGCCAGCGATATAGGGCAGGGGGTAAGGGGCTACACCTTC. Translating gives CASDIGQGVRGYTF.

Note on this clone: A junction boundary mismatches the germline segment, possibly from a read error. The V gene is TRBV13, the J gene TRBJ2-7, with TRBD2 matching 8 bases. This CDR3 region has 16 residues. The V gene's germline CDR1 is PRHDT and CDR2 FYEKMQ (reference sequence). CDR3 amino acids: CPPRFGPPGGAGEQYF. CDR3 DNA sequence: TGCCCCCCCCGCTTCGGGCCACCCGGGGGGGCGGGCGAGCAGTACTTC.

This chain links TRBV19 with TRBJ1-3, with a weak D call TRBD1 (5 bases). CDR1 and CDR2 from the germline V gene are LNHDA and SQIVND (reference sequence). The CDR3 runs to 13 residues. V was pared by 5 bases and J by 4 bases, with 9 bases between. CDR3 coding DNA: TGTGCCAGTAGTCCCGAGGGGGGAAACACCATATATTTT. Amino acids: CASSPEGGNTIYF. The complete variable domain, with remaining parts taken from reference TRBV19 and TRBJ1-3, reads DGGITQSPKYLFRKEGQNVTLSCEQNLNHDAMYWYRQDPGQGLRLIYYSQIVNDFQKGDIAEGYSVSREKKESFPLTVTSAQKNPTAFYLCASSPEGGNTIYFGEGSWLTVV.

The rearrangement uses TRBV4-2 and TRBJ2-6; unclear D gene. This CDR3 is built from 16 residues. Germline CDR1 LGHNA, CDR2 YNFKEQ. V lost 3 bases to trimming and J lost 0 bases, with 9 bases between them. In nucleotides, the CDR3 is TGTGCCAGCAGCCATAGGACCCACTCTGGGGCCAACGTCCTGACTTTC. Protein sequence: CASSHRTHSGANVLTF.

The J gene is TRBJ1-3, the V gene TRBV19, with 8 bases matching TRBD1. The CDR3 loop spans 16 amino acids. Per the germline V gene, CDR1 is LNHDA and CDR2 is SQIVND (reference sequence). The V gene end was trimmed by 6 bases and the J gene end by 8 bases; junction bases not matched to a gene: 15. This chain's CDR3 is CASRRYGTGGHDTIYF. The CDR3 nucleotides are TGTGCCAGTAGAAGGTACGGCACAGGGGGTCACGACACCATATATTTT.

This chain links TRBV18 with TRBJ1-3; the D gene is possibly TRBD1 (5 bases). CDR3 size: 17 residues. CDR1 and CDR2 (germline): KGHSH, LQKENI. V dropped 3 bases and J dropped 4 bases, with 19 bases sitting between them. CDR3 protein: CASSPPEGLAWGNTIYF. As DNA, the CDR3 is TGTGCCAGCTCACCTCCCGAGGGGCTGGCGTGGGGAAACACCATATATTTT.

This clone came up a few times. V usage is TRBV6-5 and J usage is TRBJ1-6; tentatively, D is TRBD1 (5 bases). The CDR3 runs 14 residues. Germline V CDR1 and CDR2: MNHEY, SVGAGI. Trimming removed 2 bases at V and 9 bases at J, with 11 bases between. In nucleotides, the CDR3 is TGTGCCAGCAGTTACGGCAGGGCAGGTTCACCCCTCCACTTT. Residues: CASSYGRAGSPLHF.

The gene calls are TRBV6-2 or TRBV6-3 and TRBJ1-1, with D possibly TRBD1 on 6 matching bases. Trimming pared 3 bases from V and 0 bases from J, leaving 14 bases between. The CDR3 sequence is 16 residues long. Germline assignment: CDR1 MNHEY and CDR2 SVGEGT. The CDR3 DNA reads as TGTGCCAGCAGTTATGGGGGGGCAAACATGAACACTGAAGCTTTCTTT. Protein product: CASSYGGANMNTEAFF.